This TCR beta chain came from a study of T cells expressing NK-cell markers. Study summary: HCMV seropositivity marked seven of the eight sequenced donors; one was seronegative.

A word on this clonotype: Its antigen is undetermined.

Study-wide results and caveats: Whether expanded NKG2C+ T cell clones were HCMV specific stayed uncertain. Topping the CD3+CD56-NKG2C+ fraction as well were these clonotypes, in several donors.

TCRdb reprocessed the 5' RACE reads and keeps a single row for each CDR3 protein, giving no DNA. The table gives roughly 110,000 distinct CDR3 sequences; the top ten clones make up about 18% of it. CDR1 and CDR2 (germline): MDHEN, SYDVKM. This CDR3 is built from 16 residues. The sequence derives from a woman between 18 and 69 years old in good health. The chain combines TRBV28 with TRBJ2-7; the TCRdb D gene call, TRBD1, has no DNA to confirm it. What was sequenced was blood T cells: a sorted CD56 or NKG2C T cell subset, CD4+ or CD8+ T cells, or bulk PBMC T cells (not recorded which). The CDR3 sequence: CASSFTGHSGNYEQYF.